The subject of this entry is one T cell receptor beta chain. Its matching antigen is unknown. The junction shows a germline mismatch at one end, possibly a read error. The sample comes from a study of T cell repertoires in cytomegalovirus infection. Study-level results: CMV carriers with the relevant HLA were identified by cumulative public TCR beta family frequency.

Germline-derived CDR1 and CDR2 are DFQATT and SNEGSKA (reference sequence). The CDR3 is made up of 15 amino acids. TCRdb ran MiXCR on the reads and lists one entry per CDR3 protein. Among about 740,000 distinct CDR3 sequences listed, approximately 40% were seen once. The sequence derives from a human donor in good health (CMV status not recorded). Some clones in this sample may be carry-over from other donors' samples. V and J are TRBV20-1 and TRBJ2-1, with D unclear. Sequenced: PBMCs. The CDR3 is CSARVSSRVHNGQFF. The CDR3, as DNA: TGCAGTGCTAGAGTGTCCAGCAGAGTTCACAATGGGCAGTTCTTC.